Shown below are 32 T cell receptor beta chains from a single sample sequenced in a study of cytomegalovirus exposure and HLA in healthy donors. The study ran its PCR with 60 Vbeta and 13 Jbeta primers. This table comes from immunoSEQ multiplex PCR, and its TCRdb copy is limited to in-frame clones, with some not included. The table includes just over 150,000 clones, less than 90% detected once. Sequenced: PBMCs. The receptors were gathered from a young woman in good health and CMV-seronegative.

This sequence joins TRBV19 and TRBJ2-7; D possibly corresponds to TRBD1 (6 bases). The germline V and J ends were trimmed by 5 bases and 0 bases, with 17 bases remaining between them. This CDR3 comprises 16 residues. CDR1 and CDR2 (germline): LNHDA, SQIVND (reference sequence). CDR3: CASSPRTVPNSYEQYF. DNA for the CDR3: TGTGCCAGTAGTCCACGGACAGTCCCAAACTCCTACGAGCAGTACTTC. Filled out from reference TRBV19 and TRBJ2-7, the complete variable domain reads DGGITQSPKYLFRKEGQNVTLSCEQNLNHDAMYWYRQDPGQGLRLIYYSQIVNDFQKGDIAEGYSVSREKKESFPLTVTSAQKNPTAFYLCASSPRTVPNSYEQYFGPGTRLTVT.

This rearrangement joins TRBV7-2 to TRBJ2-1; 8 nucleotides align to TRBD2. The length of the CDR3 is 17 residues. Germline V lookup: CDR1 SGHTA, CDR2 FQGNSA. With 1 base clipped from V and 1 base from J, the junction kept 6 bases outside the gene matches. CDR3 in amino acids: CASSLVFREGSYNEQFF. The CDR3, as DNA: TGTGCCAGCAGCTTAGTGTTTCGGGAGGGGTCCTACAATGAGCAGTTCTTC.

This chain uses TRBV7-8 with TRBJ1-2; 7 positions agree with TRBD1. The CDR3 has 15 residues. Per the germline V gene, CDR1 is SGHVS and CDR2 is FQNEAQ. V lost 1 base and J lost 6; bases outside the gene matches: 8. CDR3 residues: CASSLVARQGDGYTF. CDR3 DNA sequence: TGTGCCAGCAGCTTAGTCGCGAGACAGGGTGATGGCTACACCTTC.

The CDR3 DNA reads as TGTGCCAGCAGCCCCGGGACACTCGAGCAGTACTTC. It codes for CASSPGTLEQYF. The chain employs TRBV7-6 and TRBJ2-7; D possibly corresponds to TRBD1 (6 bases). The ends were cut back, 5 bases at V and 6 bases at J, with 11 bases in the middle. CDR3 length: 12 residues. Germline CDR1 SGHVS, CDR2 FNYEAQ.

This clone occurred once. CDR3 residues: CASSEERGHRSGNTIYF. The CDR3 coding sequence is TGTGCCAGCAGTGAAGAACGGGGACACCGCTCTGGAAACACCATATATTTT. This rearrangement joins TRBV2 to TRBJ1-3, with a possible D match to TRBD1 (6 bases). This CDR3 has 17 amino acids. Deletions cut 1 base from V and 0 bases from J, with 13 bases between. CDR1 and CDR2 (germline): SNHLY, FYNNEI.

V is TRBV7-9 and J is TRBJ2-7, with D possibly matching TRBD2 (5 bases). This CDR3 region has 12 residues. V gave up 2 bases and J gave up 8 bases, with 10 bases separating them. From germline, CDR1 is SEHNR and CDR2 FQNEAQ (reference sequence). The CDR3 region is CASSLNGGQQYF. The CDR3 region has the DNA TGTGCCAGCAGCTTAAACGGAGGACAGCAGTACTTC.

A note on this clone: Other nucleotide sequences from this sample produce the same CDR3. The V call is TRBV28, the J call TRBJ2-1; no definite D call. CDR3 size: 12 residues. Germline V CDR1 and CDR2: MDHEN, SYDVKM. V lost 7 bases and J lost 0, with 4 bases in between. This CDR3 is CASTSSYNEQFF. As DNA, the CDR3 is TGTGCCAGCACGAGCTCCTACAATGAGCAGTTCTTC.

In this sample, this clone turned up once. The chain uses TRBV18 and TRBJ2-1; no clear D. Germline V gene sequence: CDR1 KGHSH, CDR2 LQKENI. V lost 5 bases to trimming and J lost 4 bases, with 9 bases between them. CDR3 length: 13 amino acids. The chain's CDR3 is CASSEAIYNEQFF. As DNA, the CDR3 is TGTGCCAGCTCAGAGGCAATATACAATGAGCAGTTCTTC.

The chain links TRBV7-9 to TRBJ2-5, with D possibly matching TRBD2 (7 bases). The J call is doubtful: the DNA matches TRBJ2-7 better. The CDR3 has 16 residues. From germline, CDR1 is SEHNR and CDR2 FQNEAQ (reference sequence). In nucleotides, the CDR3 is TGTGCCAGCAGTTCTGCCTCGGGGGGCAAGTGGTACGAGCAGTACTTC. This codes for CASSSASGGKWYEQYF.

This chain joins TRBV7-2 and TRBJ2-5, with a weak D call TRBD2 (5 bases). Germline V gene data show CDR1 as SGHTA and CDR2 as FQGNSA. The CDR3 runs 17 residues. V was pared by 1 base and J by 5 bases, with 20 bases between. CDR3 residues: CASSLEWRTGARETQYF. CDR3 in DNA: TGTGCCAGCAGCTTAGAATGGCGGACTGGCGCGCGGGAGACCCAGTACTTC.

This CDR3 reads CASTAPEEGHEKLFF. The DNA of the CDR3 is TGCGCCAGCACCGCTCCGGAGGAGGGGCATGAAAAACTGTTTTTT. The V gene is TRBV5-1, the J gene TRBJ1-4; possibly TRBD1 for D (5 bases). Trimming pared 6 bases from V and 6 bases from J, leaving 18 bases between. The CDR3 totals 15 residues. In germline, CDR1 is SGHRS, CDR2 YFSETQ.

V and J are TRBV19 and TRBJ1-4; D is ambiguous. The CDR3 sequence is 14 residues long. Germline CDR1 is LNHDA and CDR2 is SQIVND (reference sequence). V lost 5 bases and J 4 bases, leaving 11 bases between the germline ends. The CDR3 nucleotides are TGTGCCAGTAGTCGACTAGGCGGTAATGAAAAACTGTTTTTT. This encodes CASSRLGGNEKLFF.

The chain carries TRBV2 and TRBJ2-7; D may be TRBD1 (6 bases). V was shortened by 5 bases and J by 3 bases, with 8 bases between the two germline ends. The CDR3 runs 12 residues. Germline loops: CDR1 SNHLY, CDR2 FYNNEI. CDR3 coding DNA: TGTGCCAGCAGTTACAGGGACTACGAGCAGTACTTC. This translates into CASSYRDYEQYF.

CDR3 loop: CASSPGTRSNSPLHF. The DNA for the CDR3 is TGTGCCAGTAGTCCCGGGACAAGAAGTAATTCACCCCTCCACTTT. The chain is built from TRBV19 and TRBJ1-6, with D possibly being TRBD1 (6 bases). CDR1 is LNHDA and CDR2 is SQIVND in the germline V gene (reference sequence). The CDR3 sequence is 15 residues long. With 5 bases removed from V and 6 bases from J, the gap between germline ends came to 14 bases. Supplemented by reference TRBV19 and TRBJ1-6, the full variable domain reads DGGITQSPKYLFRKEGQNVTLSCEQNLNHDAMYWYRQDPGQGLRLIYYSQIVNDFQKGDIAEGYSVSREKKESFPLTVTSAQKNPTAFYLCASSPGTRSNSPLHFGNGTRLTVT.

V and J are TRBV6-6 and TRBJ2-3; 9 bases align to TRBD1. The CDR3 length is 15 residues. The V segment lost 7 bases and the J segment 7 bases; nucleotides outside the gene matches: 12. Germline V gene lookup returns CDR1 MNHNY and CDR2 SVGAGI (reference sequence). Here the CDR3 DNA reads TGTGCCAGCATTCCCCCGGGACAGGGTTGGAATACGCAGTATTTT. It encodes CASIPPGQGWNTQYF.

The rearrangement uses TRBV19 and TRBJ1-1; D is uncertain. Between the trimmed V and J ends, which lost 3 bases and 5 bases, there was a span of 10 bases. The CDR3 length is 13 residues. Germline CDR1 and CDR2: LNHDA and SQIVND (reference sequence). The CDR3 sequence: CASSMRGLTEAFF. As DNA, the CDR3 is TGTGCCAGTAGTATGCGGGGTTTGACTGAAGCTTTCTTT.

The rearrangement uses TRBV27 and TRBJ2-1; a weak D match, TRBD2 (5 bases). Germline loops: CDR1 MNHEY, CDR2 SMNVEV (reference sequence). The CDR3 runs to 13 residues. With 4 bases removed from V and 4 bases from J, the gap between germline ends came to 8 bases. CDR3 in DNA: TGTGCCAGCAGTTCCTCGGGGTACAATGAGCAGTTCTTC. Translating it yields CASSSSGYNEQFF.

The chain has TRBV2 and TRBJ2-1; TRBD2 is a possible D gene (6 bases). Germline CDR1 is SNHLY and CDR2 is FYNNEI. Trimming left V 6 bases short and J 5 bases short, with 11 bases between. The length of the CDR3 is 13 residues. The CDR3 bases are TGTGCCAGCAGAGGGGACTCGGACAATGAGCAGTTCTTC. Its translation is CASRGDSDNEQFF.

The chain recombines TRBV27 with TRBJ2-2, with D unresolved. Per germline, CDR1 MNHEY and CDR2 SMNVEV (reference sequence). CDR3 length: 15 residues. Trimming took off 2 bases at V and 4 bases at J, with 11 bases between the two ends. CDR3 coding DNA: TGTGCCAGCAGTTTAGGCGTTGGGCCCACCGGGGAGCTGTTTTTT. It specifies CASSLGVGPTGELFF.

The chain joins TRBV7-8 to TRBJ2-2; 7 bases map to TRBD2. This CDR3 comprises 16 residues. Losses at the gene ends were 1 base for V and 1 base for J; bases not matched to a gene: 3. Germline V gene lookup returns CDR1 SGHVS and CDR2 FQNEAQ. DNA of the CDR3: TGTGCCAGCAGCTTAGTCCCTAGCGGGAACACCGGGGAGCTGTTTTTT. Amino acids: CASSLVPSGNTGELFF.

V usage is TRBV30 and J usage is TRBJ1-5, with D possibly being TRBD1 (6 bases). The CDR3 consists of 13 residues. Trimming took 4 bases from V and 7 from J, leaving 14 bases between them. Germline loops: CDR1 GTSNPN, CDR2 SVGIG (reference sequence). The CDR3 sequence: CAWNRVIGQPQHF. CDR3 DNA: TGTGCCTGGAACAGGGTAATAGGGCAGCCCCAGCATTTT.

V usage is TRBV2 and J usage is TRBJ2-3, with D perhaps TRBD1 (6 bases). This CDR3 is built from 13 residues. The germline V and J ends were trimmed by 4 bases and 5 bases, with 10 bases remaining between them. Germline V gene lookup returns CDR1 SNHLY and CDR2 FYNNEI. The CDR3 here is CASSAEQGDTQYF. The CDR3 DNA reads TGTGCCAGCAGTGCCGAACAGGGAGATACGCAGTATTTT.

V usage is TRBV5-6 and J usage is TRBJ1-3; D is uncertain. Trimming shortened V by 4 bases and J by 4 bases, and 15 bases separated the two germline ends. Germline V lookup: CDR1 SGHDT, CDR2 YYEEEE. This CDR3 has 15 residues. CDR3 nucleotide sequence: TGTGCCAGCAGCCTGTCCCATGCTAGAGGAAACACCATATATTTT. Protein: CASSLSHARGNTIYF.

CDR3 DNA: TGTGCCAGCAGCGTCGCAGACTTAGATGAGCAGTTCTTC. Translation: CASSVADLDEQFF. The rearrangement links TRBV9 to TRBJ2-1; D remains ambiguous. The CDR3 contains 13 residues. Germline values: CDR1 SGDLS, CDR2 YYNGEE. V shed 2 bases and J shed 8 bases, with 11 bases lying between them.

The chain links TRBV5-1 to TRBJ2-2, with 10 bases identical to TRBD2. This CDR3 is built from 14 residues. The J segment lost 5 bases and the V segment lost 5 bases, leaving 3 bases of the junction unmatched. Germline CDR1 reads SGHRS; CDR2 reads YFSETQ. CDR3 protein: CASRASGGTGELFF. DNA of the CDR3: TGCGCCAGCAGGGCTAGCGGGGGTACCGGGGAGCTGTTTTTT.

Remarks on this clone: At the DNA level, this CDR3 is encoded by other sequences in the same sample as well. The V call is TRBV4-1, the J call TRBJ2-3; D might be TRBD2 (5 bases). V lost 0 bases and J lost 1, with 8 bases in between. Per germline, CDR1 MGHRA and CDR2 YSYEKL. This CDR3 region has 15 residues. CDR3 loop: CASSQEGRGTDTQYF. CDR3 nucleotide sequence: TGCGCCAGCAGCCAAGAAGGGCGGGGCACAGATACGCAGTATTTT.

This clone was detected only a few times. The J gene is TRBJ1-4, the V gene TRBV10-3; the D is unclear. The CDR3 has 13 amino acids. CDR1 and CDR2 from the germline V gene are ENHRY and SYGVKD. V lost 2 bases and J 8 bases, leaving 9 bases between the germline ends. The DNA of the CDR3 is TGTGCCATCAGTGAGGAGTTAGAAGAAAAACTGTTTTTT. Protein: CAISEELEEKLFF.

CDR3 nucleotide sequence: TGCGCCAGCAGCCGGGACTACCCGAGCTCCTACGAGCAGTACTTC. Amino acid sequence: CASSRDYPSSYEQYF. The J gene is TRBJ2-7, the V gene TRBV4-1; 7 bases align to TRBD2. In germline, CDR1 is MGHRA, CDR2 YSYEKL. The CDR3 totals 15 residues. The junction had 6 bases not matched to a gene; V was cut back by 4 bases and J by 0 bases.

V is TRBV5-1 and J is TRBJ1-2, with 11 bases identical to TRBD1. CDR1 SGHRS and CDR2 YFSETQ come from the germline V gene. V was clipped by 3 bases and J by 7 bases; unmatched bases: 17. The CDR3 is made up of 18 amino acids. In DNA form, the CDR3 reads TGCGCCAGCAGCTCGCGGACAGGGGGCAATGCCTACTATCGTGGCTACACCTTC. This encodes CASSSRTGGNAYYRGYTF.

Here the CDR3 reads CASSSSPYEQYF. The DNA of the CDR3 is TGTGCCAGCAGTTCCTCCCCCTACGAGCAGTACTTC. The chain links TRBV28 to TRBJ2-7; unclear D gene. V lost 4 bases and J lost 2, with 6 bases in between. This CDR3 is 12 amino acids long. Germline CDR1 MDHEN, CDR2 SYDVKM.

The chain combines TRBV11-2 with TRBJ2-7; 7 bases fit TRBD1. Germline trimming cut 3 bases from V and 4 bases from J; bases unmatched to any gene: 6. The germline V gene encodes CDR1 SGHAT and CDR2 FQNNGV. The CDR3 is made up of 14 amino acids. Here the CDR3 DNA reads TGTGCCAGCAGCTTCTCCAGGGGGAAATACGAGCAGTACTTC. The encoded protein is CASSFSRGKYEQYF.

This clone was seen once. The chain combines TRBV5-1 with TRBJ1-2, with 7 nucleotides matching TRBD1. J lost 5 bases, V lost 2 bases, and 6 bases had no gene match. This CDR3 is built from 14 residues. Germline V gene sequence: CDR1 SGHRS, CDR2 YFSETQ. CDR3 loop: CASSFDRVGYGYTF. CDR3 bases: TGCGCCAGCAGCTTCGACAGGGTAGGGTATGGCTACACCTTC.